Presented here are 6 T cell receptor beta chains from one specimen sequenced in a study of T-cell reconstitution after alpha-beta-depleted transplantation in children. Preparation of the TCRbeta library was carried out with unique molecular identifiers. Each CDR3 protein is one row after TCRdb ran MiXCR on the PCR reads. The sample consists of approximately 490,000 distinct CDR3 sequences, around 13% of them appearing once. Here the sequenced sample was PBMCs from the stem cell graft donor, taken from the stem cell graft. Receptors originate from a human donor who donated a stem cell graft to a child with combined immunodeficiency.

This chain connects TRBV5-1 to TRBJ2-1, with 15 bases matching TRBD2. Losses at the gene ends were 4 bases for V and 6 bases for J; bases not matched to a gene: 5. Per the germline V gene, CDR1 is SGHRS and CDR2 is YFSETQ. The CDR3 length is 16 residues. The CDR3: CASSGRTSGRVNEQFF. As DNA, the CDR3 is TGCGCCAGCAGCGGACGGACTAGCGGGAGGGTCAATGAGCAGTTCTTC.

In its sample, this clonotype was seen a few times. The chain couples TRBV9 to TRBJ2-7; TRBD1 matches at 10 bases. The CDR3 contains 14 residues. V lost 5 bases to trimming and J lost 1 base; unmatched junction nucleotides: 3. The germline gives CDR1 SGDLS, CDR2 YYNGEE. The CDR3 nucleotides read TGTGCCAGCAGTGACAGGGGGCAGTCCTACGAGCAGTACTTC. The encoded protein is CASSDRGQSYEQYF.

CDR3 DNA sequence: TGCGCCAGCAGCGGAAGGACAGACCGTACGTACTACGAGCAGTACTTC. It is translated as CASSGRTDRTYYEQYF. The J gene is TRBJ2-7, the V gene TRBV5-1; a weak D match, TRBD1 (6 bases). V lost 4 bases, J lost 3 bases, and 20 bases lay in between. CDR3 length: 16 amino acids. CDR1 is SGHRS and CDR2 is YFSETQ in the germline V gene. The complete variable domain, with remaining parts taken from reference TRBV5-1 and TRBJ2-7, reads KAGVTQTPRYLIKTRGQQVTLSCSPISGHRSVSWYQQTPGQGLQFLFEYFSETQRNKGNFPGRFSGRQFSNSRSEMNVSTLELGDSALYLCASSGRTDRTYYEQYFGPGTRLTVT.

This chain uses TRBV13 with TRBJ1-2; D is ambiguous. V was cut by 2 bases and J by 2 bases, with 9 bases left in between. Germline V lookup: CDR1 PRHDT, CDR2 FYEKMQ (reference sequence). The CDR3 is 14 amino acids. CDR3 sequence reads: CASSLLSSNYGYTF. CDR3 sequence (DNA): TGTGCCAGCAGCTTACTAAGTTCCAACTATGGCTACACCTTC.

V and J are TRBV7-3 and TRBJ2-1; a possible D gene is TRBD1 (6 bases). V lost 4 bases to trimming and J lost 3 bases, with 13 bases between them. This CDR3 is built from 15 residues. Per the germline V gene, CDR1 is SGHTA and CDR2 is FQGTGA. The CDR3 sequence: CASSSTKGVYNEQFF. The CDR3 bases are TGTGCCAGCAGCTCGACTAAGGGGGTCTACAATGAGCAGTTCTTC.

There are a few counts of this clonotype. The chain couples TRBV6-1 to TRBJ2-1; 11 positions agree with TRBD2. The CDR3 totals 16 residues. Germline V gives CDR1 MNHNS, CDR2 SASEGT. Trimming took 7 bases from V and 8 from J; bases not matched to a gene: 13. The CDR3 DNA sequence: TGTGCCAGCAATAAAGAGGGTAGCGGGAGGGCCGATGAGCAGTTCTTC. Its protein is CASNKEGSGRADEQFF.